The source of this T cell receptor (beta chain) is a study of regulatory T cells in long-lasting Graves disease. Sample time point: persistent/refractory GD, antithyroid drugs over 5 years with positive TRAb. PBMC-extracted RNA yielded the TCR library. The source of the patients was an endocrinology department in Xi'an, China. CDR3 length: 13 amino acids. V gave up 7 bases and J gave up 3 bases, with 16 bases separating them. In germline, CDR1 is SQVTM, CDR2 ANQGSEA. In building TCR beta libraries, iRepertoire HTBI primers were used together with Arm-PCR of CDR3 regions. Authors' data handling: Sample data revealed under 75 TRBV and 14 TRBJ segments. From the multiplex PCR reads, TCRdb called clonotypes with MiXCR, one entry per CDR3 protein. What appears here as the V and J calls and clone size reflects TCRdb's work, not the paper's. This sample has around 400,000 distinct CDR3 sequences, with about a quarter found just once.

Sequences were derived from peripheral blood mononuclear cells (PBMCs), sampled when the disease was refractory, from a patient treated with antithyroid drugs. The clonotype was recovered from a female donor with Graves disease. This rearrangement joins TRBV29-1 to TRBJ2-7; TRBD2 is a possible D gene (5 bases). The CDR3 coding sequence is TGCAGCGCCAAGAAGCTTGAGGGCTACGAGCAGTACTTC. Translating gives CSAKKLEGYEQYF.